This entry features one T cell receptor beta chain sequence. Its target is not known. Clones were read by immunoSEQ multiplex PCR, and TCRdb kept only the in-frame ones, dropping some. The sample yields 40,000 to 50,000 clones, under 90% seen once. The sample comes from a study of OX40 agonist ivuxolimab in advanced cancers. In the study overall: With a range of 23 to 79, age averaged about 59 years, and around 80% were male. Study findings and constraints: Blood T cells, both CD4+ and CD8+, expanded clonally by week 6 at 0.1 to 3.0 mg/kg.

Germline-derived CDR1 and CDR2 are SGHRS and YFSETQ. Between the trimmed V and J ends, which lost 0 bases and 4 bases, there was a span of 10 bases. The CDR3 is 14 amino acids. Sequenced here: CD4+ or CD8+ T cells sorted from blood, sampled in a trial of the OX40 agonist ivuxolimab. V gene TRBV5-1 combines with J gene TRBJ1-1; D is perhaps TRBD1 (5 bases). The clonotype was recovered from an adult with an advanced solid tumor such as melanoma, head and neck, liver or kidney cancer. Here the CDR3 reads CASSLDQGGTEAFF. CDR3 bases: TGCGCCAGCAGCTTGGACCAGGGAGGCACTGAAGCTTTCTTT.